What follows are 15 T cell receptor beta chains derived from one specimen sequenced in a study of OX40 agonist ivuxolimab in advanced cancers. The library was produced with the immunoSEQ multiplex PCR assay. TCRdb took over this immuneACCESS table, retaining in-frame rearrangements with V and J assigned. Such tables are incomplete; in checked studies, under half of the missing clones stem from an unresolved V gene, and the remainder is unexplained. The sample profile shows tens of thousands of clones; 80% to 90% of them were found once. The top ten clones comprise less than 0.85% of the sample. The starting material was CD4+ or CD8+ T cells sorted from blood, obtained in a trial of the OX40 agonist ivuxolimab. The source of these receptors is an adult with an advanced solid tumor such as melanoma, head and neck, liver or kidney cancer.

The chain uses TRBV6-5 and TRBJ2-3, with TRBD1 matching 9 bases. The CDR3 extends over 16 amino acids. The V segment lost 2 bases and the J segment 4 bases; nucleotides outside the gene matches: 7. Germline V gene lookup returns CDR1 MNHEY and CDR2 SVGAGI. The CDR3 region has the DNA TGTGCCAGCAGTTACGGTAGGGGACAGGGACCAGATACGCAGTATTTT. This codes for CASSYGRGQGPDTQYF.

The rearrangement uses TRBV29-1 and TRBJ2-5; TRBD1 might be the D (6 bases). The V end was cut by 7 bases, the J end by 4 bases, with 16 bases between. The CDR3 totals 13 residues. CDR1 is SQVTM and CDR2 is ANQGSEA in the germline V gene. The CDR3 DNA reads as TGCAGCGCTAGGACAGACAAAAGAGAGACCCAGTACTTC. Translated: CSARTDKRETQYF.

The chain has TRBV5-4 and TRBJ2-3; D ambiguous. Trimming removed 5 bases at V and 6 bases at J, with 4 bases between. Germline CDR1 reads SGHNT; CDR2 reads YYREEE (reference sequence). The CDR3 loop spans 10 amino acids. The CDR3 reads CASRGDTQYF. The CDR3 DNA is TGTGCCAGCAGGGGGGATACGCAGTATTTT.

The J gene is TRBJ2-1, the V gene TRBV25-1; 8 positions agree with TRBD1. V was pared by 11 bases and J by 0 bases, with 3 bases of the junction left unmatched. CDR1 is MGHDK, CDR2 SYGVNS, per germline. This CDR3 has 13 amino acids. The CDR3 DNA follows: TGTGCCGTCGACAGGGGCTCCTACAATGAGCAGTTCTTC. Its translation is CAVDRGSYNEQFF.

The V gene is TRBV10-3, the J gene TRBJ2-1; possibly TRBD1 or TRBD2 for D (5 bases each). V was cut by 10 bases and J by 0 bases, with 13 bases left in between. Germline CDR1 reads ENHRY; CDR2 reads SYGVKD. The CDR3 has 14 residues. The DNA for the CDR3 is TGTGCCACCGCCCGGGACCACTCCTACAATGAGCAGTTCTTC. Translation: CATARDHSYNEQFF.

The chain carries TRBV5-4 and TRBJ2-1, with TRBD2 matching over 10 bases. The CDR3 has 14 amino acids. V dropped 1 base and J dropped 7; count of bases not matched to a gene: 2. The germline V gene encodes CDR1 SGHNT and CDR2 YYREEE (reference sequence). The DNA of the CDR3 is TGTGCCAGCAGCTTGTTTAGCGGGAGGAATGAGCAGTTCTTC. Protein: CASSLFSGRNEQFF.

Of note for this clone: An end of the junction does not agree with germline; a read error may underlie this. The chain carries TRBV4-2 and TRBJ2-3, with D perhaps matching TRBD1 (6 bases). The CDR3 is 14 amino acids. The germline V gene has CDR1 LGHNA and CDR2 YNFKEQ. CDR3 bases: TGTGCCAGCAGACAAGACAGGAGCACAGATACGCAGTATTTT. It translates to CASRQDRSTDTQYF.

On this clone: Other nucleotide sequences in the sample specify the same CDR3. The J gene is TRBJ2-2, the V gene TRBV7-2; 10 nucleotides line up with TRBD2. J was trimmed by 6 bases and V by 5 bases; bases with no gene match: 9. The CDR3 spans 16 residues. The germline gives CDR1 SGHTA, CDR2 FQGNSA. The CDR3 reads CASSLSPAGGPGELFF. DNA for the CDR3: TGTGCCAGCAGCCTATCTCCAGCGGGAGGGCCCGGGGAGCTGTTTTTT.

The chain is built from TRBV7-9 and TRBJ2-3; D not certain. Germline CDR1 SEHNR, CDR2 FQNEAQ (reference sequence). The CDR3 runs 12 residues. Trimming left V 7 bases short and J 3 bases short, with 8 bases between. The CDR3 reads CASMFGTDTQYF. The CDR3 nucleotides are TGTGCCAGCATGTTCGGGACAGATACGCAGTATTTT.

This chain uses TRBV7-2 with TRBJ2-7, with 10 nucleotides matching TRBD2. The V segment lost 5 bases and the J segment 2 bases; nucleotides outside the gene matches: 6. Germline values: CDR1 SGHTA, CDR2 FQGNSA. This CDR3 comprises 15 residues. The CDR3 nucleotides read TGTGCCAGCAGCGATCGTAGCGGGAGGACCTACGAGCAGTACTTC. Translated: CASSDRSGRTYEQYF.

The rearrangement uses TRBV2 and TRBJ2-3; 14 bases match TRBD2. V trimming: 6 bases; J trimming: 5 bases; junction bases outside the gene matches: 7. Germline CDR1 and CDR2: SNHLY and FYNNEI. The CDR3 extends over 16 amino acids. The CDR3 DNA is TGTGCCAGCAGACTCGGGACTAGCGGGAGTTTAGATACGCAGTATTTT. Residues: CASRLGTSGSLDTQYF. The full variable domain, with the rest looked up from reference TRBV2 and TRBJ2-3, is EPEVTQTPSHQVTQMGQEVILRCVPISNHLYFYWYRQILGQKVEFLVSFYNNEISEKSEIFDDQFSVERPDGSNFTLKIRSTKLEDSAMYFCASRLGTSGSLDTQYFGPGTRLTVL.

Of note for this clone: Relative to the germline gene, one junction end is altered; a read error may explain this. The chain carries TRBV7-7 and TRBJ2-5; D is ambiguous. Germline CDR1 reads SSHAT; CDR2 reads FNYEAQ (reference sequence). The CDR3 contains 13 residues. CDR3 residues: CASSPASAETQYF. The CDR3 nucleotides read TGTGCTAGCAGCCCAGCCTCTGCGGAGACCCAGTACTTC.

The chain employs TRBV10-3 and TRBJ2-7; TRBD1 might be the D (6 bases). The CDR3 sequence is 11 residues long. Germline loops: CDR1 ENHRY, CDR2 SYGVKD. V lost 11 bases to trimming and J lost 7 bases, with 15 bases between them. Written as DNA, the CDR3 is TGTGCCGCCCAGGGGACGGGTGAGCAGTACTTC. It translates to CAAQGTGEQYF.

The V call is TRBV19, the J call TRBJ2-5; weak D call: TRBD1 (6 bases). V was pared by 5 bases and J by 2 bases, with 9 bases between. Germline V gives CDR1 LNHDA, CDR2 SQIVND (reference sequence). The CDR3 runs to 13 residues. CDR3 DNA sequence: TGTGCCAGTAGTCGGGACACTCAAGAGACCCAGTACTTC. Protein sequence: CASSRDTQETQYF. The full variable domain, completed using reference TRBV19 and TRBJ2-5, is DGGITQSPKYLFRKEGQNVTLSCEQNLNHDAMYWYRQDPGQGLRLIYYSQIVNDFQKGDIAEGYSVSREKKESFPLTVTSAQKNPTAFYLCASSRDTQETQYFGPGTRLLVL.

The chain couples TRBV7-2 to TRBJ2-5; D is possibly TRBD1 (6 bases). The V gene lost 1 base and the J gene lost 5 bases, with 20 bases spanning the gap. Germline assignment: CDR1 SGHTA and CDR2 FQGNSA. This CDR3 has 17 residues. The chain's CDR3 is CASSLVPQGGRPETQYF. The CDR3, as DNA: TGTGCCAGCAGCTTAGTCCCTCAAGGGGGACGGCCGGAGACCCAGTACTTC. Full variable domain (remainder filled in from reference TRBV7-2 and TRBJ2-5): GAGVSQSPSNKVTEKGKDVELRCDPISGHTALYWYRQSLGQGLEFLIYFQGNSAPDKSGLPSDRFSAERTGGSVSTLTIQRTQQEDSAVYLCASSLVPQGGRPETQYFGPGTRLLVL.